This is a list of T cell receptor beta chains from one sample in a study of blood T cell repertoires in COVID-19. The data were produced by immunoSEQ multiplex PCR, yet TCRdb's version contains in-frame clones alone and is incomplete. The table includes fewer than 100,000 clones, roughly 86% detected once. Sequenced sample: peripheral blood. These TCRs come from a human donor with acute or convalescent COVID-19. The donor label of this sample is uncertain. CDR3s leave out the opening cysteine and the closing phenylalanine or tryptophan. Fields, in order: CDR3 protein, V gene.

cdr3_aa: ASRGQERGGYT
v_call: TRBV28

cdr3_aa: ASSRKEDRGEGNEQF
v_call: TRBV4-3

cdr3_aa: ASSGDRVDQPQH
v_call: TRBV11-2

cdr3_aa: ASSLVDEQY
v_call: TRBV7-9

cdr3_aa: ASSLGGLAGDVQETQY
v_call: TRBV6-2/TRBV6-3

cdr3_aa: ASSVGQGYYGYT
v_call: TRBV28

cdr3_aa: ASSHADRGGADTQY
v_call: TRBV3-1/TRBV3-2

cdr3_aa: ASSPGGAAPNEQF
v_call: TRBV5-4

cdr3_aa: ASSFGDRVGEKLF
v_call: TRBV28

cdr3_aa: AHSTQGSYYGYT
v_call: TRBV30

cdr3_aa: ASSSPLDSQETQY
v_call: TRBV7-9

cdr3_aa: ASSYSVGVDTQY
v_call: TRBV6-5

cdr3_aa: ASSPRDRVHEQY
v_call: TRBV14

cdr3_aa: ASSTLRTGMNYT
v_call: TRBV28

cdr3_aa: ASSPGQGVLEQY
v_call: TRBV19

cdr3_aa: ASSQVGQGASPLH
v_call: TRBV3-1/TRBV3-2

cdr3_aa: ASSPRQGRQETQY
v_call: TRBV9

cdr3_aa: AWTKRVAGNNEQF
v_call: TRBV30

cdr3_aa: ASTPLTRGRNEQF
v_call: TRBV6-6

cdr3_aa: ASSQRGQGTEAF
v_call: TRBV4-3

cdr3_aa: ASSFAGGTEAF
v_call: TRBV27

cdr3_aa: ASSPLGSTDTQY
v_call: TRBV6-2/TRBV6-3

cdr3_aa: ASLAGDTDTQY
v_call: TRBV2

cdr3_aa: ASSFNFGTEAF
v_call: TRBV7-2

cdr3_aa: ASRILLTGAF
v_call: TRBV6-5

cdr3_aa: ASSLTQGATEAF
v_call: TRBV5-1

cdr3_aa: ASQRGDSGNTIY
v_call: TRBV9

cdr3_aa: ASSRGQGGNSNQPQH
v_call: TRBV6-2/TRBV6-3

cdr3_aa: SASKSGAADTQY
v_call: TRBV20-1

cdr3_aa: ASRKGSGENTEAF
v_call: TRBV6-5

cdr3_aa: ASSPDRVSYEQY
v_call: TRBV6-5

cdr3_aa: ASSFGLAGVGELF
v_call: TRBV7-2

cdr3_aa: ASRDTGYNEQF
v_call: TRBV28

cdr3_aa: SVEGGQGAKETQY
v_call: TRBV29-1

cdr3_aa: ASSSYPANYGYT
v_call: TRBV7-3

cdr3_aa: ASSKGEGPHEQY
v_call: TRBV21-1

cdr3_aa: AISGRSGGPGETQY
v_call: TRBV10-3

cdr3_aa: ASSLGEGPTEAF
v_call: TRBV5-1

cdr3_aa: ASSPRPSGGNEQF
v_call: TRBV5-6

cdr3_aa: ASSQERGLSSPLH
v_call: TRBV4-2

cdr3_aa: ASSRNTNTEAF
v_call: TRBV27

cdr3_aa: ASSLVAGNTEAF
v_call: TRBV27

cdr3_aa: ASSVKSRVIYGYT
v_call: TRBV13

cdr3_aa: ASSLENFPHHIY
v_call: TRBV7-9

cdr3_aa: ARQRGGGTDTQY
v_call: TRBV2

cdr3_aa: ASRPLRGRFYGYT
v_call: TRBV7-8

cdr3_aa: AWSVGAYIDQPQH
v_call: TRBV30